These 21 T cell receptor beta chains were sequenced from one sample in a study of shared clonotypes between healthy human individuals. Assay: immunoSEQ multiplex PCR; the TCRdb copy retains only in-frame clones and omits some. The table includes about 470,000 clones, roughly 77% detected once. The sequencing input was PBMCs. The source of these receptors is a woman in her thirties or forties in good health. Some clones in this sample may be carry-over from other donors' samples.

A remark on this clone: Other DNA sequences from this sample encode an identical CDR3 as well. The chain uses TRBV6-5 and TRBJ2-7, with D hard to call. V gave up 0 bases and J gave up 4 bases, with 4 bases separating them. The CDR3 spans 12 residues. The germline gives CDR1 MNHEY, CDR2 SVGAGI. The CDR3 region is CASSYSPYEQYF. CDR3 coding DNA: TGTGCCAGCAGTTACTCCCCATACGAGCAGTACTTC.

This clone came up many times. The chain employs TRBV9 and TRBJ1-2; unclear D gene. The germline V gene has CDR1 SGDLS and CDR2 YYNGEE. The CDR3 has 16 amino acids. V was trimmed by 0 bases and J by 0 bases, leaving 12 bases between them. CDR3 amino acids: CASSVGLGSSNYGYTF. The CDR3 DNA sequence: TGTGCCAGCAGCGTAGGGTTGGGCAGCTCTAACTATGGCTACACCTTC.

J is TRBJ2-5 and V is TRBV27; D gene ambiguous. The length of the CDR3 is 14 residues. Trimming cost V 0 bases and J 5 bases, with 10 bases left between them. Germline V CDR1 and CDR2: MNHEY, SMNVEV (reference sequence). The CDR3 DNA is TGTGCCAGCAGTTTATCGAGTCTGGGGGAGACCCAGTACTTC. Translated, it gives CASSLSSLGETQYF.

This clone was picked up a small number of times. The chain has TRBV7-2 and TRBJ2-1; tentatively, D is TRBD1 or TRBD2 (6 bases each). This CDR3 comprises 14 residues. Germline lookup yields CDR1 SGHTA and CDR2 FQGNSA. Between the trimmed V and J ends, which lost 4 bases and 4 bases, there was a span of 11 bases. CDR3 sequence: CASSSEGGYNEQFF. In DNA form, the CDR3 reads TGTGCCAGCAGCTCAGAGGGGGGATACAATGAGCAGTTCTTC.

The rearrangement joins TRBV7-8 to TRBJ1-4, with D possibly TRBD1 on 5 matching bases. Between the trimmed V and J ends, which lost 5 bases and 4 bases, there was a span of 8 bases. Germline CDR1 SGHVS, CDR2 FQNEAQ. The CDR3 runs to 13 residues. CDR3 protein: CASSGGGNEKLFF. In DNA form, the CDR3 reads TGTGCCAGCAGCGGGGGGGGTAATGAAAAACTGTTTTTT.

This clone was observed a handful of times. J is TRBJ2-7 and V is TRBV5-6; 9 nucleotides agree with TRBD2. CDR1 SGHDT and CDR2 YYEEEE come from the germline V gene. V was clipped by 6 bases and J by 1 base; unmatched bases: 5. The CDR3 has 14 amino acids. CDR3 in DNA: TGTGCCAGCAAATTGGCGGGAGGGTCCTACGAGCAGTACTTC. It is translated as CASKLAGGSYEQYF.

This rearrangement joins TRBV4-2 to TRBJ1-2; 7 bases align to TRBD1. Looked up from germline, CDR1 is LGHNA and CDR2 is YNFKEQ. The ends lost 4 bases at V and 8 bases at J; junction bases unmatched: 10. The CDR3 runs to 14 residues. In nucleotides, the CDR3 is TGTGCCAGCAGCCGAACAGGGGCTGTTATCGGCTACACCTTC. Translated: CASSRTGAVIGYTF.

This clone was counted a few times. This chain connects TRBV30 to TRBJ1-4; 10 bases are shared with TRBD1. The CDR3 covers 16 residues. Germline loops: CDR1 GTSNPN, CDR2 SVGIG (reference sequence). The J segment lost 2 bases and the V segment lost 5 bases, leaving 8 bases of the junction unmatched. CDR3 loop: CAWDRGLLRTNEKLFF. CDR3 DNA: TGTGCCTGGGACAGGGGGCTCCTGCGGACTAATGAAAAACTGTTTTTT.

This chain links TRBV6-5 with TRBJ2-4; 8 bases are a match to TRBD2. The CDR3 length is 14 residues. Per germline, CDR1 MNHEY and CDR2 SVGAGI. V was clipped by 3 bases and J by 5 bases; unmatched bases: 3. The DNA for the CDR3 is TGTGCCAGCAGTTATGGGCGGGGGGAAAACATTCAGTACTTC. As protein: CASSYGRGENIQYF.

CDR3 region: CASNPAGTGRNYGYTF. The DNA for the CDR3 is TGTGCCAGCAACCCCGCGGGGACAGGACGTAACTATGGCTACACCTTC. The V gene is TRBV28, the J gene TRBJ1-2; 8 bases are a match to TRBD1. The CDR3 is made up of 16 amino acids. Trimming cost V 7 bases and J 1 base; bases outside gene matches: 11. Looked up from germline, CDR1 is MDHEN and CDR2 is SYDVKM.

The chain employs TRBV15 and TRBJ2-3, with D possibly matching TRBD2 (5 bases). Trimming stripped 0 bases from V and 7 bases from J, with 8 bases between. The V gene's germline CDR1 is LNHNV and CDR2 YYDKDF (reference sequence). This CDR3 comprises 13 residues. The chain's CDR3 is CATSRDRGYTQYF. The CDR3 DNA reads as TGTGCCACCAGCAGAGACCGAGGGTATACGCAGTATTTT.

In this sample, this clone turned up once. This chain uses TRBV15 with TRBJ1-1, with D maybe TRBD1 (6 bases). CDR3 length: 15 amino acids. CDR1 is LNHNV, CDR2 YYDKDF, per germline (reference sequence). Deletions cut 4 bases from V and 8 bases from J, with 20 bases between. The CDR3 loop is CATSTAWGRSREAFF. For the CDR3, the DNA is TGTGCCACCAGCACAGCCTGGGGGCGGAGTAGGGAAGCTTTCTTT.

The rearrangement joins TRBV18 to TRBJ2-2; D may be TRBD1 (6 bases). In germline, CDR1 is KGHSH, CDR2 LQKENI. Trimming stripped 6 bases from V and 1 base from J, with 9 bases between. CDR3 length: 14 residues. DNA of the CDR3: TGTGCCAGCTCCGGGACACAGAACACCGGGGAGCTGTTTTTT. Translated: CASSGTQNTGELFF.

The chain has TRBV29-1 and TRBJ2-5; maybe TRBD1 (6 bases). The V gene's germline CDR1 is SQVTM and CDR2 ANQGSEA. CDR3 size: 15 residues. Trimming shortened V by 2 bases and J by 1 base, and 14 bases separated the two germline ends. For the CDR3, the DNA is TGCAGCGTTGAAAAAATGGGGGCGGGCCAAGAGACCCAGTACTTC. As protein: CSVEKMGAGQETQYF.

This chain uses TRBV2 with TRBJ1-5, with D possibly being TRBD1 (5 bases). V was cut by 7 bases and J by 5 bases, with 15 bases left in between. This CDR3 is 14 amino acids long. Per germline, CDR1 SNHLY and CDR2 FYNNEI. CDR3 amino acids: CASMGPTEYQPQHF. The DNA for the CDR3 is TGTGCCAGCATGGGACCTACGGAGTATCAGCCCCAGCATTTT.

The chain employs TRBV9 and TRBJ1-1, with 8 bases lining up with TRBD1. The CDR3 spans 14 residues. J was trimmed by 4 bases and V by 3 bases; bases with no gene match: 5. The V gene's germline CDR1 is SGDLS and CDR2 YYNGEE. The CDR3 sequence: CASSAPGGGTEAFF. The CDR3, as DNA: TGTGCCAGCAGCGCTCCAGGGGGCGGCACTGAAGCTTTCTTT.

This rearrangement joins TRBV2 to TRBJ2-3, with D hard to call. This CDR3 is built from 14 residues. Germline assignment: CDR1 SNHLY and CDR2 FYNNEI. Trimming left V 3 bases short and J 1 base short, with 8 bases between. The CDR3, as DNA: TGTGCCAGCAGTGATATGCGAGGCACAGATACGCAGTATTTT. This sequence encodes CASSDMRGTDTQYF.

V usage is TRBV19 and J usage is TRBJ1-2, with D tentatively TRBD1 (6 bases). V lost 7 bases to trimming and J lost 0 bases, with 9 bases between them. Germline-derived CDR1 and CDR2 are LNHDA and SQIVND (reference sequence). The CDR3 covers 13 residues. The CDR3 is CASTTGSNYGYTF. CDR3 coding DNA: TGTGCCAGTACCACAGGGTCTAACTATGGCTACACCTTC.

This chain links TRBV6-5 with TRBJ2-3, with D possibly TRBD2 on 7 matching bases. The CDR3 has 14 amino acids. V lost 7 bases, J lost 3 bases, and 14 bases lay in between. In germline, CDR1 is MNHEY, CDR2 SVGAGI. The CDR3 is CASNNGGLTDTQYF. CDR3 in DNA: TGTGCCAGCAACAACGGGGGGCTGACAGATACGCAGTATTTT.

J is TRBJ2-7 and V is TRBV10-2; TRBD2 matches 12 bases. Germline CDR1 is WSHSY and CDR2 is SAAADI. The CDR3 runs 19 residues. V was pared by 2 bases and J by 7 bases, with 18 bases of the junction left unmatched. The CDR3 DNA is TGCGCCAGCAGTGAGCGTGGGGCGGCTAGCGGGAGGGCCTCGAGGGAGCAGTACTTC. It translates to CASSERGAASGRASREQYF.

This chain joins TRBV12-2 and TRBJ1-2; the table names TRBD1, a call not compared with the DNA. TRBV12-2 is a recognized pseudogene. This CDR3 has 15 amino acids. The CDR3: CASRYHRGSHYGYTF. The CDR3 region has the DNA TGTGCAAGTCGTTACCACAGGGGGTCCCACTATGGCTACACCTTC.